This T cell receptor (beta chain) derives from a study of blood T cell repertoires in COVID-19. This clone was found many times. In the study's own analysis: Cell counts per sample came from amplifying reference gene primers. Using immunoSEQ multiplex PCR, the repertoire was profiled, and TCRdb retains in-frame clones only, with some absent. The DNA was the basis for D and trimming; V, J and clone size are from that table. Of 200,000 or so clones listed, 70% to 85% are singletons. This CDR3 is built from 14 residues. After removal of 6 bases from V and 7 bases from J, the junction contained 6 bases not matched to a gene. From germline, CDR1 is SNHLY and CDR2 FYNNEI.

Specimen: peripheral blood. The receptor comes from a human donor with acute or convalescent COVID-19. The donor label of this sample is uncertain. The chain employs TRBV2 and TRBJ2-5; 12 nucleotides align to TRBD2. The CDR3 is CASSRLAGVPTQYF. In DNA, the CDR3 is TGTGCCAGCAGCCGACTAGCGGGAGTACCGACCCAGTACTTC.